Sequencing of this T cell receptor (beta chain) was carried out in a study of CD8 T cells in ankylosing spondylitis. Points from the study as a whole: Reactive arthritis synovial fluid and blood were previously reported to contain some motif variants. Typical of ankylosing spondylitis blood, it appeared, was a TCR beta motif of several highly homologous variants. The study looked at matched synovial fluid samples from ankylosing spondylitis patients. Disease-linked clones were reported to be significantly enriched there.

This CDR3 is built from 16 residues. With 4 bases clipped from V and 7 bases from J, the junction kept 13 bases outside the gene matches. Germline loops: CDR1 SGHRS, CDR2 YFSETQ. This clonotype was seen at least ten times. Antigen unknown. TCRdb reanalysed the 5' RACE reads using MiXCR and keeps one entry per CDR3 protein. The data hold a few hundred thousand distinct CDR3 sequences, with approximately 12% observed a single time. This clonotype was sampled from a male donor with ankylosing spondylitis or in good health (not recorded which). The sample consisted of blood, either unsorted or a sorted T cell fraction (not recorded which). The J gene is TRBJ2-7, the V gene TRBV5-1; 11 positions agree with TRBD2. The CDR3 is CASSLLTSGRGKEQYF. CDR3 bases: TGCGCCAGCAGCCTGCTCACTAGCGGGAGAGGGAAGGAGCAGTACTTC.